This T cell receptor (beta chain) was recovered during a study of Ad26.COV2.S vaccination and SARS-CoV-2 variants. Clones were read by immunoSEQ multiplex PCR, and TCRdb kept only the in-frame ones, dropping some. The sample includes some 500,000 clones, about 91% of them seen just once. The sample's treatment: roughly 18 received Ad26.COV2.S at low or high dose, single or two shots; 5 received placebo; per-sample allocation not given. Collection of the samples took place on day 63 after the first injection of vaccine or placebo. Sequenced here: peripheral blood, sampled in a trial of Ad26.COV2.S vaccine versus placebo. The TCR comes from a person aged 18 to 59 who received the Ad26.COV2.S COVID-19 vaccine or a placebo.

This chain's CDR3 is CASSIPTGNTIYF. In DNA, the CDR3 is TGTGCCAGTAGTATTCCGACGGGAAACACCATATATTTT. The chain recombines TRBV19 with TRBJ1-3; no definite D call. V was shortened by 3 bases and J by 4 bases, with 7 bases between the two germline ends. This CDR3 comprises 13 residues. Germline-derived CDR1 and CDR2 are LNHDA and SQIVND (reference sequence).